This T cell receptor (beta chain) was recovered during a study of blood T cells in healthy people across ages. Trimming stripped 5 bases from V and 8 bases from J, with 15 bases between. This CDR3 has 14 amino acids. Primed by a sample-barcoded 5' primer and a J-beta primer mix, a second PCR proceeded for 7 to 11 cycles. TCRdb used MiXCR to reprocess the 5' RACE reads, holding one entry per CDR3 protein. Of approximately 1,000,000 distinct CDR3 sequences listed, around two fifths are singletons. Donors ranged from roughly 6 to 90 years old and were healthy Caucasians in Russia. Peripheral blood from each donor was collected in a volume of 9.5 to 10 milliliters. Per individual sample, total RNA of at least 5 micrograms was extracted.

This clonotype was obtained from a young man in good health. The V gene is TRBV12-3 or TRBV12-4, the J gene TRBJ1-4; the D is unclear. Sequencing was performed on blood. The CDR3 DNA follows: TGTGCCAGCAGTCGACTTGAAGGAGAGGAAAAACTGTTTTTT. It codes for CASSRLEGEEKLFF.